The sample holds a few counts of the clone carrying this T cell receptor beta chain. As yet, its antigen is unknown. The germline V gene encodes CDR1 SGHTA and CDR2 FQGNSA. The CDR3 covers 14 residues. V lost 1 base to trimming and J lost 9 bases, with 13 bases between them. This entry belongs to a study of post-analysis software for immune sequencing data. Across the whole study: Multiple sclerosis in the patients followed relapsing-remitting, secondary progressive and progressive-relapsing courses. Study-level results: In patients, five or six TRBV segments were more frequent than in controls, with TRBV5-6, TRBV5-1 and TRBV20-1 among them. There was significantly lower normalized Chao1 diversity in multiple sclerosis patients than in controls.

cDNA libraries for TCR beta contained unique molecular identifiers. Input populations of about 0.95 to 11 million T cells gave rise to some 500,000 cDNA molecules. TCRdb reprocessed the PCR reads with MiXCR, giving one entry per CDR3 protein. This table holds approximately 730,000 distinct CDR3 sequences, roughly 27% found once. The sample taken for sequencing was blood. This sequence was found in a girl between 5 and 17 years old with multiple sclerosis. V usage is TRBV7-2 and J usage is TRBJ2-1; the D gene is possibly TRBD1 (5 bases). The CDR3 reads CASSLGGPPGEQFF. CDR3 coding DNA: TGTGCCAGCAGCTTAGGGGGCCCCCCAGGTGAGCAGTTCTTC.